The 24 T cell receptor beta chains in this list originate from one sample, sequenced in a study of Graves' ophthalmopathy and Graves' hyperthyroidism. Amplification targeted the TCR beta CDR3 regions, with RNA transcripts as the source material. The first-round RT-PCR employed HTBI primers together with the Qiagen OneStep RT-PCR kit. A multiplex PCR was then performed as the second round. TCRdb processed the multiplex PCR reads anew with MiXCR; each CDR3 protein has one entry. Of around 1.1 million distinct CDR3 sequences in the sample, less than 45% are singletons; the top ten hold 11%. Sequenced sample: peripheral blood or thyroid tissue (not recorded which). These receptors originate from an adult man with Graves' hyperthyroidism.

The table lists this clonotype with a few counts. The gene calls are TRBV14 and TRBJ1-2; tentative D call: TRBD1 (5 bases). V was pared by 5 bases and J by 2 bases, with 21 bases between. Germline CDR1 is SGHDN and CDR2 is FVKESK. There are 17 residues in the CDR3. CDR3 coding DNA: TGTGCCAGCAGCTGGGGACTGAGGACTACAATAAACTATGGCTACACCTTC. Its translation: CASSWGLRTTINYGYTF. Full variable domain (outside the CDR3, taken from reference TRBV14 and TRBJ1-2): EAGVTQFPSHSVIEKGQTVTLRCDPISGHDNLYWYRRVMGKEIKFLLHFVKESKQDESGMPNNRFLAERTGGTYSTLKVQPAELEDSGVYFCASSWGLRTTINYGYTFGSGTRLTVV.

This clonotype was seen more than once but under ten times. This chain uses TRBV11-2 with TRBJ2-7; TRBD2 matches 8 bases. CDR3 length: 16 amino acids. V dropped 0 bases and J dropped 7; count of bases not matched to a gene: 11. CDR1 SGHAT and CDR2 FQNNGV come from the germline V gene. The CDR3: CASSLDAGGGTGEQYF. CDR3 sequence (DNA): TGTGCCAGCAGCTTAGATGCGGGGGGTGGCACAGGGGAGCAGTACTTC.

The rearrangement joins TRBV5-1 to TRBJ1-1; TRBD1 matches 8 bases. CDR3 length equals 14 residues. Germline-derived CDR1 and CDR2 are SGHRS and YFSETQ. J was trimmed by 4 bases and V by 4 bases; bases with no gene match: 6. CDR3 residues: CASSPKTGVTEAFF. CDR3 sequence (DNA): TGCGCCAGCAGCCCCAAGACAGGGGTCACTGAAGCTTTCTTT. The full variable domain, rest sourced from reference TRBV5-1 and TRBJ1-1, is KAGVTQTPRYLIKTRGQQVTLSCSPISGHRSVSWYQQTPGQGLQFLFEYFSETQRNKGNFPGRFSGRQFSNSRSEMNVSTLELGDSALYLCASSPKTGVTEAFFGQGTRLTVV.

With regard to this clonotype: Possible read error: a much larger clone is one base away. The chain carries TRBV2 and TRBJ2-5; 7 nucleotides line up with TRBD2. This CDR3 has 15 amino acids. The germline V gene has CDR1 SNHLY and CDR2 FYNNEI. The CDR3 nucleotides read TGTGCCAGCAGTGAAGGCGGGAGCTACCAAGAGGCCCAGTACTTC. Translated: CASSEGGSYQEAQYF.

J is TRBJ1-4 and V is TRBV7-9, with D unclear. Trimming stripped 5 bases from V and 8 bases from J, with 9 bases between. Germline V gene data show CDR1 as SEHNR and CDR2 as FQNEAQ (reference sequence). There are 12 residues in the CDR3. CDR3 region: CASSPNGEKLFF. CDR3 DNA: TGTGCCAGCAGCCCGAATGGGGAAAAACTGTTTTTT.

Ten or more counts support this clonotype. J is TRBJ2-5 and V is TRBV7-9, with D possibly TRBD1 on 5 matching bases. The germline CDR1 and CDR2 sequences are SEHNR and FQNEAQ (reference sequence). The V gene lost 5 bases and the J gene lost 2 bases, with 9 bases spanning the gap. CDR3 size: 13 residues. This CDR3 is CASSKTEQETQYF. Here the CDR3 DNA reads TGTGCCAGCAGCAAGACAGAACAAGAGACCCAGTACTTC.

This clonotype appeared a few times. A read error is possible here, since a much larger clone lies one base away. V usage is TRBV7-6 and J usage is TRBJ2-5, with 7 bases that match TRBD1. The CDR3 is 13 residues long. CDR1 is SGHVS and CDR2 is FNYEAQ in the germline V gene. The trim removed 6 bases at V and 7 bases at J, leaving 8 bases unmatched. In DNA form, the CDR3 reads TGTGCCAGCAGTTCTACAGGGGTAGGGACCCAGTACTTC. Its translation is CASSSTGVGTQYF.

This clonotype was detected only a few times. The CDR3 reads CASSPTGRRNTEAFF. CDR3 in DNA: TGTGCCAGCAGCCCGACCGGGAGGAGGAACACTGAAGCTTTCTTT. V and J are TRBV5-6 and TRBJ1-1, with no clear D. V lost 4 bases and J 1 base, leaving 14 bases between the germline ends. Germline lookup yields CDR1 SGHDT and CDR2 YYEEEE. The CDR3 runs 15 residues.

This rearrangement joins TRBV7-2 to TRBJ1-4, with TRBD1 matching over 9 bases. Germline V gene sequence: CDR1 SGHTA, CDR2 FQGNSA. The V and J ends lost 6 bases and 12 bases, in that order; junction bases with no gene match: 17. CDR3 length: 16 residues. CDR3 nucleotides: TGTGCCAGCAGTGACGACAGTTGGGACAGGGTCTCGGAACTGTTTTTT. Its translation is CASSDDSWDRVSELFF. Drawing the rest from reference TRBV7-2 and TRBJ1-4, the complete variable domain is GAGVSQSPSNKVTEKGKDVELRCDPISGHTALYWYRQSLGQGLEFLIYFQGNSAPDKSGLPSDRFSAERTGGSVSTLTIQRTQQEDSAVYLCASSDDSWDRVSELFFGSGTQLSVL.

This clonotype was counted between two and nine times. This rearrangement joins TRBV25-1 to TRBJ1-1; D is uncertain. The CDR3 contains 12 residues. Germline lookup yields CDR1 MGHDK and CDR2 SYGVNS. Trimming cost V 8 bases and J 7 bases, with 14 bases left between them. DNA of the CDR3: TGTGCCAGCGTCGGAAAACAGATTGAAGCTTTCTTT. Translation gives CASVGKQIEAFF.

V gene TRBV6-5 combines with J gene TRBJ1-3, with no clear D. Germline CDR1 MNHEY, CDR2 SVGAGI. CDR3 length equals 15 residues. Trimming pared 5 bases from V and 0 bases from J, leaving 11 bases between. The CDR3, as DNA: TGTGCCAGCAGTCGGTTCAGGAGCTCTGGAAACACCATATATTTT. This gives the protein CASSRFRSSGNTIYF.

V gene TRBV6-2 or TRBV6-3 combines with J gene TRBJ1-1, with no clear D. CDR3 length: 16 residues. Trimming took 5 bases from V and 3 from J, leaving 19 bases between them. CDR1 MNHEY and CDR2 SVGEGT come from the germline V gene. CDR3 residues: CASSRMVSVDDTEAFF. DNA of the CDR3: TGTGCCAGCAGTCGCATGGTTTCGGTAGATGACACTGAAGCTTTCTTT.

The rearrangement uses TRBV6-4 and TRBJ1-1, with unresolved D. This CDR3 has 16 amino acids. Germline V gives CDR1 MRHNA, CDR2 SNTAGT. V lost 7 bases, J lost 10 bases, and 28 bases lay in between. The CDR3 DNA reads TGTGCCAGCATCGAGGGTACGTCAGTGAACTACGACGTAGCTTTCTTT. Translated, it gives CASIEGTSVNYDVAFF.

This clonotype has only a few counts. V is TRBV6-6 and J is TRBJ2-7; D is unclear. Germline V CDR1 and CDR2: MNHNY, SVGAGI (reference sequence). V was trimmed by 8 bases and J by 2 bases, leaving 19 bases between them. The CDR3 covers 15 residues. Here the CDR3 DNA reads TGTGCCAGCGCAGTCTCAGGTGGATGGACCTACGAGCAGTACTTC. This translates into CASAVSGGWTYEQYF.

The CDR3 is CAISATDRGAKTQYF. The DNA for the CDR3 is TGTGCCATCAGTGCGACGGACAGGGGGGCTAAAACCCAGTACTTC. The rearrangement links TRBV10-3 to TRBJ2-5; TRBD1 matches at 10 bases. Germline V lookup: CDR1 ENHRY, CDR2 SYGVKD. This CDR3 region has 15 residues. Unmatched junction bases numbered 10, after V lost 4 bases and J lost 8 bases.

The chain is built from TRBV6-2 or TRBV6-3 and TRBJ2-7; 15 bases are a match to TRBD2. The trim removed 2 bases at V and 0 bases at J, leaving 2 bases unmatched. CDR3 length equals 17 residues. Germline assignment: CDR1 MNHEY and CDR2 SVGEGT. CDR3 coding DNA: TGTGCCAGCAGTTACGGGACTAGCGGGGGGAGCTCCTACGAGCAGTACTTC. It specifies CASSYGTSGGSSYEQYF.

This clonotype was seen at least ten times. CDR3 in amino acids: CATSSRQGLNQPQHF. For the CDR3, the DNA is TGTGCCACCAGCAGCAGACAGGGACTCAATCAGCCCCAGCATTTT. The chain recombines TRBV15 with TRBJ1-5, with 7 nucleotides matching TRBD1. The CDR3 is 15 residues long. J was trimmed by 3 bases and V by 3 bases; bases with no gene match: 5. CDR1 and CDR2 from the germline V gene are LNHNV and YYDKDF (reference sequence).

In regard to this clonotype: A much larger clone differs by one base, so this may be a read error. The chain combines TRBV7-2 with TRBJ1-1; TRBD1 agrees at 8 bases. Germline CDR1 SGHTA, CDR2 FQGNSA. The CDR3 sequence is 16 residues long. The CDR3 reads CASSPWTGFRGVEALF. The CDR3 DNA reads as TGTGCCAGCAGCCCTTGGACAGGGTTTAGAGGTGTGGAAGCTCTCTTT.

The V gene is TRBV7-8, the J gene TRBJ2-5, with 7 bases identical to TRBD1. This CDR3 comprises 14 residues. J was trimmed by 9 bases and V by 4 bases; bases with no gene match: 11. CDR1 is SGHVS, CDR2 FQNEAQ, per germline. The CDR3 nucleotides are TGTGCCAGCAGCTCAGGACAGGACGGTCAGCCCCAGTACTTC. Translation gives CASSSGQDGQPQYF.

The chain carries TRBV25-1 and TRBJ1-2; 11 positions match TRBD1. V lost 7 bases to trimming and J lost 4 bases; unmatched junction nucleotides: 8. The CDR3 has 15 residues. Germline V CDR1 and CDR2: MGHDK, SYGVNS. CDR3 loop: CASNNPGTGGYGYTF. CDR3 DNA sequence: TGTGCCAGCAACAACCCCGGGACAGGGGGCTATGGCTACACCTTC.

This clonotype was seen ten or more times. The gene calls are TRBV10-3 and TRBJ2-7; TRBD2 matches 7 bases. The V gene end was trimmed by 0 bases and the J gene end by 4 bases; junction bases not matched to a gene: 9. The length of the CDR3 is 16 residues. Germline lookup yields CDR1 ENHRY and CDR2 SYGVKD. The CDR3 here is CAISESLGGSTYEQYF. The CDR3 nucleotides are TGTGCCATCAGTGAGTCTCTTGGCGGGAGTACTTACGAGCAGTACTTC.

V gene TRBV11-2 combines with J gene TRBJ2-5, with 15 bases that match TRBD2. This CDR3 is built from 18 residues. Germline values: CDR1 SGHAT, CDR2 FQNNGV. J was trimmed by 5 bases and V by 7 bases; bases with no gene match: 14. The CDR3 region has the DNA TGTGCCAGCAACTCTAGGGGACTAGCGGGGGGAAACGAGGAGACCCAGTACTTC. It codes for CASNSRGLAGGNEETQYF.

This clonotype has at least ten counts. V gene TRBV7-9 combines with J gene TRBJ2-2, with 7 positions matching TRBD1. The CDR3 contains 14 residues. V shed 2 bases and J 7 bases; nucleotides not matched to a gene: 4. Germline CDR1 is SEHNR and CDR2 is FQNEAQ (reference sequence). The DNA of the CDR3 is TGTGCCAGCAGCTTAAGACAGGGACACGGGGAGCTGTTTTTT. Its translation is CASSLRQGHGELFF.

The V gene is TRBV5-6, the J gene TRBJ1-2; no clear D. The V end lost 0 bases, the J end lost 1 base, and 10 bases lay between the germline ends. The CDR3 runs 15 residues. The germline CDR1 and CDR2 sequences are SGHDT and YYEEEE. For the CDR3, the DNA is TGTGCCAGCAGCTTGGACAGTTCTTATAACTATGGCTACACCTTC. Amino acids: CASSLDSSYNYGYTF. The full variable domain, in which reference TRBV5-6 and TRBJ1-2 provide the parts outside the CDR3, is DAGVTQSPTHLIKTRGQQVTLRCSPKSGHDTVSWYQQALGQGPQFIFQYYEEEERQRGNFPDRFSGHQFPNYSSELNVNALLLGDSALYLCASSLDSSYNYGYTFGSGTRLTVV.